Each of the 8 T cell receptor beta chains below was sequenced from the same sample in a study of cytomegalovirus exposure and HLA in healthy donors. A multiplex PCR was run with 60 Vbeta primers and 13 Jbeta primers. The table came from immunoSEQ multiplex PCR; TCRdb's copy has only in-frame clones and leaves some out. Of more than 90,000 clones in the sample, about 74% were seen once. Specimen: PBMCs. The source of these receptors is a man aged 30 to 45 in good health and CMV-seropositive.

The chain has TRBV11-3 and TRBJ2-1; TRBD1 agrees at 9 bases. After removal of 4 bases from V and 4 bases from J, the junction contained 17 bases not matched to a gene. The CDR3 is made up of 19 amino acids. Germline lookup yields CDR1 SGHNT and CDR2 YENEEA. Here the CDR3 DNA reads TGTGCCAGCAGCTGTAAGCCGACGGACAGGGGAAAACTTTACAATGAGCAGTTCTTC. This translates into CASSCKPTDRGKLYNEQFF.

This chain connects TRBV2 to TRBJ2-7, with 8 nucleotides matching TRBD2. The trim removed 3 bases at V and 7 bases at J, leaving 11 bases unmatched. The CDR3 has 15 residues. Germline-derived CDR1 and CDR2 are SNHLY and FYNNEI. The CDR3 region has the DNA TGTGCCAGCAGTGACAGCCGGGGGGGCCCTGTGGAGCAGTACTTC. Translated: CASSDSRGGPVEQYF.

J is TRBJ1-1 and V is TRBV30, with 7 bases that match TRBD1. Germline trimming cut 2 bases from V and 1 base from J; bases unmatched to any gene: 4. This CDR3 is 14 amino acids long. Germline V gene data show CDR1 as GTSNPN and CDR2 as SVGIG (reference sequence). The CDR3 spells CAWSTGAGNTEAFF. The CDR3 DNA sequence: TGTGCCTGGAGTACAGGGGCTGGGAACACTGAAGCTTTCTTT.

Regarding this clone: This CDR3 is missing its conserved last phenylalanine or tryptophan, likely due to a read error. No DNA is shown, since the ends of the CDR3 on it are uncertain; the CDR3 is the one TCRdb lists. V and J are TRBV5-4 and TRBJ1-2. The CDR3 is made up of 13 amino acids, end residues included. Looked up from germline, CDR1 is SGHNT and CDR2 is YYREEE (reference sequence). The CDR3: CASTDDLGTPTLL.

The chain has TRBV11-3 and TRBJ2-3; possibly TRBD2 for D (7 bases). CDR1 SGHNT and CDR2 YENEEA come from the germline V gene. Trimming pared 5 bases from V and 4 bases from J, leaving 19 bases between. This CDR3 is built from 16 residues. The CDR3 sequence is CASSLAVGGPPDTQYF. The CDR3 nucleotides read TGTGCCAGCAGCCTAGCCGTGGGGGGGCCCCCAGATACGCAGTATTTT.

J is TRBJ2-3 and V is TRBV29-1; 9 bases line up with TRBD1. The CDR3 runs 14 residues. V trimming: 7 bases; J trimming: 1 base; junction bases outside the gene matches: 6. Per germline, CDR1 SQVTM and CDR2 ANQGSEA. The CDR3 DNA follows: TGCAGCGCCGATCGGACAGGGGGCACAGATACGCAGTATTTT. This gives the protein CSADRTGGTDTQYF.

J is TRBJ1-1 and V is TRBV30; D possibly corresponds to TRBD1 (6 bases). Trimming left V 8 bases short and J 1 base short, with 11 bases between. Germline V gene lookup returns CDR1 GTSNPN and CDR2 SVGIG (reference sequence). There are 12 residues in the CDR3. In nucleotides, the CDR3 is TGTGCCCTTAGAGGGGGGAACACTGAAGCTTTCTTT. Translation: CALRGGNTEAFF.

The chain has TRBV7-9 and TRBJ1-6; 7 bases fit TRBD1. Trimming cost V 5 bases and J 10 bases; bases outside gene matches: 11. Germline V gives CDR1 SEHNR, CDR2 FQNEAQ (reference sequence). This CDR3 is 15 amino acids long. This CDR3 is CASSGRTGVRSPLHF. Here the CDR3 DNA reads TGTGCCAGCAGCGGAAGAACAGGGGTTAGATCACCCCTCCACTTT.